This T cell receptor beta chain comes out of a study of vaccination and CD4 T cells after COVID-19. Study-wide context: Median time from COVID diagnosis to post-COVID sampling was 101 days (35 to 161). Overlapping peptides of the spike proteins of SARS-CoV-2, HCoV-NL63, HCoV-OC43 and HCoV-229E were used for cell stimulation.

The Oncomine TCR Beta short-read assay generated sequence data from the DNA of cultured CD4+ T cells. TCRdb analysed the PCR reads with MiXCR anew, one entry per CDR3 protein. The sample shows approximately 16,000 distinct CDR3 sequences, under 65% of them seen only once. This clonotype was observed a handful of times. The antigen remains unidentified. Germline CDR1 reads SEHNR; CDR2 reads FQNEAQ (reference sequence). CDR3 length: 15 residues. Losses at the gene ends were 5 bases for V and 2 bases for J; bases not matched to a gene: 4. Regarding treatment: approximately nine-day PBMC culture with coronavirus spike peptide pools or control peptides (ViraFEST assay).

The sequenced sample was CD4+ T cells from blood, cultured in vitro, obtained before SARS-CoV-2 vaccination. The genes are TRBV7-9 and TRBJ2-3; 10 nucleotides align to TRBD2. The receptor comes from a human donor who had recovered from COVID-19. CDR3 sequence reads: CASSPLAGDTDTQYF. CDR3 bases: TGTGCCAGCAGCCCCCTAGCGGGAGACACAGATACGCAGTATTTT.